This is a list of T cell receptor beta chains from one sample in a study of beta chain features in type 1 diabetes. TCRdb keeps only in-frame clones here, not all; method: immunoSEQ multiplex PCR. The sample yields some 640,000 clones, over 13% seen once. Material: naive CD4+ T cells from blood. The receptor set was obtained from a man younger than 35 with type 1 diabetes. CDR3s include the opening cysteine and the closing phenylalanine or tryptophan. Each record gives: D gene, J gene, V gene, clone size, CDR3 DNA, CDR3 protein. The D gene is left open where the match is weak. The size of a clone is reported for some rows only, either as once, few or many, or as a class for expanded clones.

- | TRBJ1-1 | TRBV7-9 | - | TGTGCCAGCAGTCCCCCGTCGGGGGTTGAAGCTTTCTTT | CASSPPSGVEAFF
- | TRBJ2-5 | TRBV5-1 | - | TGCGCCAGCACCGGTGCAGCCGGAGGTATTTGGGAGACCCAGTACTTC | CASTGAAGGIWETQYF
- | TRBJ2-1 | TRBV4-2 | few | TGTGCCAGCAGCCCTGACCAACACTATCAGTTCTTC | CASSPDQHYQFF
- | TRBJ1-2 | TRBV7-9 | few | TGTGCCAGCAGCTTAGTGGGACAACACGGTTGGACCTTC | CASSLVGQHGWTF
TRBD1 | TRBJ2-2 | TRBV29-1 | - | TGCAGCGTTGTACCCGCCAGGGGGTACGGGGAGCTGTTTTTT | CSVVPARGYGELFF
TRBD2 | TRBJ2-1 | TRBV30 | few | TGTGCCTGGAGTGTAGCGGGAGGACCGGGGAATGAGCAGTTCTTC | CAWSVAGGPGNEQFF
TRBD1 | TRBJ1-2 | TRBV2 | few | TGTGCCAGCACCCCGACAGGGGATGGCTACACCTTC | CASTPTGDGYTF
- | TRBJ2-7 | TRBV29-1 | - | TGCAGCGTTGGTATAAGCCAACTCGAGCAGTACTTC | CSVGISQLEQYF
- | TRBJ2-1 | TRBV4-2 | - | TGTGCCAGCAGCCAAGATCGGGTGGATCGGGATGTAGCCTACAATGAGCAGTTCTTC | CASSQDRVDRDVAYNEQFF
TRBD1 | TRBJ2-7 | TRBV2 | - | TGTGCCAGCGCCCGGACAGGGGAAAACGAGCAGTACTTC | CASARTGENEQYF
- | TRBJ2-7 | TRBV5-1 | - | TGCGCCAGCAGCTCTAGGACAGTCACCTACGAGCAGTACTTC | CASSSRTVTYEQYF
- | TRBJ2-1 | TRBV13 | few | TGTGCCAGCAGACGAGGAGCCTTACAGTACAATGAGCAGTTCTTC | CASRRGALQYNEQFF
- | TRBJ2-3 | TRBV29-1 | few | TGCAGCGTTGGGCCGCTCAGGGTTCATACGCAGTATTTT | CSVGPLRVHTQYF
- | TRBJ1-2 | TRBV2 | - | TGTGCCAGCAGTGAAGGGCAGCAGTATGGCTACACCTTC | CASSEGQQYGYTF
- | TRBJ1-1 | TRBV29-1 | - | TGCAGCGTTGAGAAGGGGACGATGAACACTGAAGCTTTCTTT | CSVEKGTMNTEAFF
- | TRBJ2-5 | TRBV9 | few | TGTGCCAGCAGCGTAGGGGGGTTTTCGAGCCAAGAGACCCAGTACTTC | CASSVGGFSSQETQYF
- | TRBJ1-1 | TRBV7-9 | few | TGTGCCAGCAGCTTAGAACGGTGGGGGAACACTGAAGCTTTCTTT | CASSLERWGNTEAFF
- | TRBJ1-1 | TRBV4-2 | - | TGTGCCAGCAGCCAAGGGACAGTGAACACTGAAGCTTTCTTT | CASSQGTVNTEAFF
- | TRBJ1-2 | TRBV7-9 | - | TGTGCCAGCAGCTTAGGGTGGGATAATGGCTACACCTTC | CASSLGWDNGYTF
TRBD2 | TRBJ2-5 | TRBV30 | few | TGTGCCTGGAGTCCTAGCGGGGAGGGAGAGACCCAGTACTTC | CAWSPSGEGETQYF
TRBD2 | TRBJ2-7 | TRBV18 | - | TGTGCCAGCTCACCAATAGCGGGAAGCTACGAGCAGTACTTC | CASSPIAGSYEQYF
- | TRBJ1-3 | TRBV4-2 | - | TGTGCCAGCAGCCAAGATAAAACAGGGTATCTTGCCACCATATATTTT | CASSQDKTGYLATIYF
TRBD2 | TRBJ2-5 | TRBV27 | few | TGTGCCAGCATTGACTCGGGGGGGGCACGAGAGACCCAGTACTTC | CASIDSGGARETQYF
TRBD1 | TRBJ1-2 | TRBV10-3 | - | TGTGCCATCAGCGGAGGACAGGGGGCTAAGGGCTACACCTTC | CAISGGQGAKGYTF
- | TRBJ2-6 | TRBV5-1 | - | TGCGCCAGCAGCTTAAGAGTCCGAGGTCCTACGGGGGCCAACGTCCTGACTTTC | CASSLRVRGPTGANVLTF
- | TRBJ1-2 | TRBV7-9 | - | TGTGCCAGCGGGGGCGACTGGTCTAACTATGGCTACACCTTC | CASGGDWSNYGYTF
- | TRBJ2-7 | TRBV9 | - | TGTGCCAGCAGCGCGACTAGCTACGAGCAGTACTTC | CASSATSYEQYF
TRBD2 | TRBJ2-7 | TRBV7-2 | - | TGTGCCAGCAGCCCCGGACGGTCGACTAGCAGGTACGAGCAGTACTTC | CASSPGRSTSRYEQYF
- | TRBJ1-1 | TRBV20-1 | few | TGCAGTGCTAAGGGTACTGAAGCTTTCTTT | CSAKGTEAFF
- | TRBJ2-3 | TRBV5-4 | few | TGTGCCAGCAGCTCGACCTCCGGGTCCACAGATACGCAGTATTTT | CASSSTSGSTDTQYF
- | TRBJ1-2 | TRBV7-8 | few | TGTGCCAGCAGCTCCAGACAGGACGCTAACTATGGCTACACCTTC | CASSSRQDANYGYTF
- | TRBJ2-7 | TRBV19 | few | TGTGCCAGTAGTATAAGGGAGGCCGGGACAGCGTACGAGCAGTACTTC | CASSIREAGTAYEQYF
- | TRBJ2-5 | TRBV7-9 | - | TGTGCCAGCAGCTTAGAAACAGTGGAGACCCAGTACTTC | CASSLETVETQYF
- | TRBJ1-6 | TRBV30 | - | TGTGCCTGGAGTGGAGCCTTAGATTCACCCCTCCACTTT | CAWSGALDSPLHF
- | TRBJ2-6 | TRBV19 | few | TGTGCCAGTAGTTTAGGACGGAGCTCTGGGGCCAACGTCCTGACTTTC | CASSLGRSSGANVLTF
- | TRBJ2-2 | TRBV5-1 | few | TGCGCCAGCAGCTTGGATGTGTACAGGAACACCGGGGAGCTGTTTTTT | CASSLDVYRNTGELFF
- | TRBJ1-2 | TRBV28 | few | TGTGCCAGCAGAACCGGGCCTCGAGAAGGCTACACCTTC | CASRTGPREGYTF